What follows is one T cell receptor beta chain and its context. What it binds is not known. This specimen comes from a study of OX40 agonist ivuxolimab in advanced cancers. Overall study context: The patients received ivuxolimab by intravenous route every 2 weeks at 0.01 to 10 mg/kg. People who had prior anti-PD-1, anti-PD-L1 or anti-CTLA-4 therapy could take part, and under 45% had some. Study findings and constraints: Expanded peripheral T cells had an undetermined antigen specificity.

The CDR3 runs 15 residues. Germline loops: CDR1 MNHEY, CDR2 SMNVEV (reference sequence). V trimming: 7 bases; J trimming: 3 bases; junction bases outside the gene matches: 9. TCRdb's table, derived via immunoSEQ multiplex PCR, lists solely in-frame clones and lacks some. Of roughly 80,000 clones detected, nearly 95% appear once; the ten largest clones hold around 5.9%. The rearrangement uses TRBV27 and TRBJ2-1; TRBD2 matches at 7 bases. The sequence was obtained from an adult with an advanced solid tumor such as melanoma, head and neck, liver or kidney cancer. The input for sequencing was CD4+ or CD8+ T cells sorted from blood, taken in a trial of the OX40 agonist ivuxolimab. This chain's CDR3 is CASNLRGGGYNEQFF. The CDR3, as DNA: TGTGCCAGCAACCTAAGGGGCGGGGGCTACAATGAGCAGTTCTTC.